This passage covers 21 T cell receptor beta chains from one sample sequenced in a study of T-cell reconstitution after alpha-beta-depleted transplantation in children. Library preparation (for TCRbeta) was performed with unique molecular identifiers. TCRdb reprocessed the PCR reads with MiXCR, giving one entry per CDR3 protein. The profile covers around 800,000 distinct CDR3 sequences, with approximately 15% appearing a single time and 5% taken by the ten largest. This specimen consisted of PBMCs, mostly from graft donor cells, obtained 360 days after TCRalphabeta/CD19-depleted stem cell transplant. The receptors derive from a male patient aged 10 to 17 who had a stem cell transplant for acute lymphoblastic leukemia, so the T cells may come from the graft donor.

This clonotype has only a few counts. The CDR3 coding sequence is TGCAGTGCCCCGAATATGAGGCCAGGGAGCAATCAGCCCCAGCATTTT. It encodes CSAPNMRPGSNQPQHF. This chain joins TRBV20-1 and TRBJ1-5; tentatively, D is TRBD1 (5 bases). The CDR3 spans 16 residues. The ends were cut back, 6 bases at V and 1 base at J, with 19 bases in the middle. The germline V gene has CDR1 DFQATT and CDR2 SNEGSKA (reference sequence).

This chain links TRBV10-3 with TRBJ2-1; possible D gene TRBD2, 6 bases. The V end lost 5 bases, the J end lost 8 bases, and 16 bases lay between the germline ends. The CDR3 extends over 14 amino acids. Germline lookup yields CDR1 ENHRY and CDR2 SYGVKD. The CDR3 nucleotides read TGTGCCATCAGTATCGGCAGGGAGGTCGATGAGCAGTTCTTC. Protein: CAISIGREVDEQFF.

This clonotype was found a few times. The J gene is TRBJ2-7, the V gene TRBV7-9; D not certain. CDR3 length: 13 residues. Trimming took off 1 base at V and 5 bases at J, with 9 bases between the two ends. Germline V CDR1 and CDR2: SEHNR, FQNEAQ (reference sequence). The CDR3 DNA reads TGTGCCAGCAGCTTAGGTTTAGGAAACGAGCAGTACTTC. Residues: CASSLGLGNEQYF.

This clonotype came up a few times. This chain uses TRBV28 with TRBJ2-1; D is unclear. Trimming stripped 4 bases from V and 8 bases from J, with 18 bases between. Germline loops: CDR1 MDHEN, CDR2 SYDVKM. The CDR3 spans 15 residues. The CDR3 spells CASSSLEPHMDEQFF. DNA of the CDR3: TGTGCCAGCAGTTCTCTAGAACCCCACATGGATGAGCAGTTCTTC. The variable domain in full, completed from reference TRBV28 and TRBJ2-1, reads DVKVTQSSRYLVKRTGEKVFLECVQDMDHENMFWYRQDPGLGLRLIYFSYDVKMKEKGDIPEGYSVSREKKERFSLILESASTNQTSMYLCASSSLEPHMDEQFFGPGTRLTVL.

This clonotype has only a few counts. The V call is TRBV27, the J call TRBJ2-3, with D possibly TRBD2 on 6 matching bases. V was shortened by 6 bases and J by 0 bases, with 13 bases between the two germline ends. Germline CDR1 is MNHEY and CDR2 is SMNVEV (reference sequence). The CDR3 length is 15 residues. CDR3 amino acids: CASRGGGTSTDTQYF. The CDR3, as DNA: TGTGCCAGCAGGGGTGGCGGGACTAGCACAGATACGCAGTATTTT.

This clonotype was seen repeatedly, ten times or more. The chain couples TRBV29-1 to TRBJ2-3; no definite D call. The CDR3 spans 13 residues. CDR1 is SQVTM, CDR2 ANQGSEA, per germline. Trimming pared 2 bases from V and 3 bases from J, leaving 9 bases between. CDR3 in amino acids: CSVETFRTDTQYF. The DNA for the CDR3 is TGCAGCGTTGAAACCTTTAGAACAGATACGCAGTATTTT.

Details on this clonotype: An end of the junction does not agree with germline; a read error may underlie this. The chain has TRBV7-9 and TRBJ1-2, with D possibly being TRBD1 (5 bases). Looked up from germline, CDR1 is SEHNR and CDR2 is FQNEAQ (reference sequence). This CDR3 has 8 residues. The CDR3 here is CASSLDIF. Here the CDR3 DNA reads TGTGCCAGCAGCTTGGACATTTTC.

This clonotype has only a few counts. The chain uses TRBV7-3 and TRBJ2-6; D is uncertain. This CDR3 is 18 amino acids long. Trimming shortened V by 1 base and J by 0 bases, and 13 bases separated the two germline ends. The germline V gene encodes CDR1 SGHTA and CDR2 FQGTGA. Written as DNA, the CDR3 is TGTGCCAGCAGCTTAAGAGGCCTCGGTTCCTCTGGGGCCAACGTCCTGACTTTC. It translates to CASSLRGLGSSGANVLTF.

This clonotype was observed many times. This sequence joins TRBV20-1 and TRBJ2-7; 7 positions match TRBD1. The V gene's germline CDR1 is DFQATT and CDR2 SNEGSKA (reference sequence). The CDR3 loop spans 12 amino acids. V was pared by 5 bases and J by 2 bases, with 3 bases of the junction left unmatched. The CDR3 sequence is CSAWDSPYEQYF. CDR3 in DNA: TGCAGTGCTTGGGACAGTCCCTACGAGCAGTACTTC.

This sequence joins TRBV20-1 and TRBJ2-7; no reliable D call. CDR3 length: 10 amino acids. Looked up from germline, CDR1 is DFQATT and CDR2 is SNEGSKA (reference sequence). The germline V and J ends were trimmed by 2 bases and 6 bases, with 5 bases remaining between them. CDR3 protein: CSARTPEQYF. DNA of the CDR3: TGCAGTGCTAGAACCCCCGAGCAGTACTTC.

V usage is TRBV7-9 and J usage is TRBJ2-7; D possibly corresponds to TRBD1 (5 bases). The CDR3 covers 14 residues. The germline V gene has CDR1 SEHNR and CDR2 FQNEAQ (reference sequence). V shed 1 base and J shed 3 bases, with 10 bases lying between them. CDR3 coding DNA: TGTGCCAGCAGCTTAGTTGGGGCTGGCTACGAGCAGTACTTC. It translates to CASSLVGAGYEQYF.

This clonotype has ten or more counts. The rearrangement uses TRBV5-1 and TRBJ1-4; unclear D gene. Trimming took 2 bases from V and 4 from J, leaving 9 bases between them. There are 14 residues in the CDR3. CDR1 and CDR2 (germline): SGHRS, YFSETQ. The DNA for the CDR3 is TGCGCCAGCAGCTTAACGGCGGTTAATGAAAAACTGTTTTTT. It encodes CASSLTAVNEKLFF.

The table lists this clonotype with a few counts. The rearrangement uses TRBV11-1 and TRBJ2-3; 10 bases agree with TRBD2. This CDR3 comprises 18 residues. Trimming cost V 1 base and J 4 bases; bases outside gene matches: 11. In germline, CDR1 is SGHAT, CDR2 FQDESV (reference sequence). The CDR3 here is CASSLDSGRFPRADTQYF. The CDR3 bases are TGTGCCAGCAGCTTAGATAGCGGGAGGTTCCCCCGCGCAGATACGCAGTATTTT.

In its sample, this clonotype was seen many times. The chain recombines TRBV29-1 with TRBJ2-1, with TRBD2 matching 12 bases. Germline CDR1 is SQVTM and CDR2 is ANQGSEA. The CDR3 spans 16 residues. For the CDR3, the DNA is TGCAGGACACTAGCGGGAGGTCCTGGCTCCTACAATGAGCAGTTCTTC. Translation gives CRTLAGGPGSYNEQFF.

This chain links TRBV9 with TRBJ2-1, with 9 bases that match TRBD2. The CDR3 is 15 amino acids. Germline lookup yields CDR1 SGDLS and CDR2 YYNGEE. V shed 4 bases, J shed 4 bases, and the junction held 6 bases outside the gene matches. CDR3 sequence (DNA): TGTGCCAGCAGCTGGGCGGGAGGGGGATACAATGAGCAGTTCTTC. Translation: CASSWAGGGYNEQFF.

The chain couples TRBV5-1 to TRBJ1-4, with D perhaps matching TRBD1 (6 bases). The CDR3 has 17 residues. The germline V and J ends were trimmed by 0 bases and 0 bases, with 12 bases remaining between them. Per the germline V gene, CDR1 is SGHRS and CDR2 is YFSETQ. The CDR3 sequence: CASSLGRGGATNEKLFF. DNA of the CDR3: TGCGCCAGCAGCTTGGGTAGGGGGGGTGCAACTAATGAAAAACTGTTTTTT. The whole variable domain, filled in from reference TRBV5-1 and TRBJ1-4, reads KAGVTQTPRYLIKTRGQQVTLSCSPISGHRSVSWYQQTPGQGLQFLFEYFSETQRNKGNFPGRFSGRQFSNSRSEMNVSTLELGDSALYLCASSLGRGGATNEKLFFGSGTQLSVL.

This CDR3 reads CASRTSGLYNEQFF. CDR3 DNA: TGTGCCAGCCGGACTAGCGGGCTCTACAATGAGCAGTTCTTC. J is TRBJ2-1 and V is TRBV7-2, with TRBD2 matching over 11 bases. The CDR3 is made up of 14 amino acids. Per germline, CDR1 SGHTA and CDR2 FQGNSA. Trimming took 8 bases from V and 3 from J; bases not matched to a gene: 3. Using reference TRBV7-2 and TRBJ2-1 for the parts outside the CDR3, the full variable domain is GAGVSQSPSNKVTEKGKDVELRCDPISGHTALYWYRQSLGQGLEFLIYFQGNSAPDKSGLPSDRFSAERTGGSVSTLTIQRTQQEDSAVYLCASRTSGLYNEQFFGPGTRLTVL.

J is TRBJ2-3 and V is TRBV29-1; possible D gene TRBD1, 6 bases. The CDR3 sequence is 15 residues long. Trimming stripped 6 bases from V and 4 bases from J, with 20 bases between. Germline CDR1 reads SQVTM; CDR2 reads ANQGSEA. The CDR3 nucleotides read TGCAGCGTCGACCTTGAGGGGGTACGATCAGATACGCAGTATTTT. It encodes CSVDLEGVRSDTQYF.

The CDR3 loop is CASSSQRGQGLNTGELFF. The DNA for the CDR3 is TGTGCCAGCAGCTCCCAAAGGGGGCAGGGTCTGAACACCGGGGAGCTGTTTTTT. The V call is TRBV13, the J call TRBJ2-2; the match to TRBD1 covers 7 bases. Germline V gene sequence: CDR1 PRHDT, CDR2 FYEKMQ (reference sequence). Unmatched junction bases numbered 12, after V lost 4 bases and J lost 1 base. CDR3 size: 18 residues.

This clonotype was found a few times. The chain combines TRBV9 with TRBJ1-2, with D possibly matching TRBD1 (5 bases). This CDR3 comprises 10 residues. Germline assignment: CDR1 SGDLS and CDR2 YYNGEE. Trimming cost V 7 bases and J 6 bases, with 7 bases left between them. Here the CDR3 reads CASGANGYTF. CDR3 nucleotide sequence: TGTGCCAGCGGGGCGAATGGCTACACCTTC.

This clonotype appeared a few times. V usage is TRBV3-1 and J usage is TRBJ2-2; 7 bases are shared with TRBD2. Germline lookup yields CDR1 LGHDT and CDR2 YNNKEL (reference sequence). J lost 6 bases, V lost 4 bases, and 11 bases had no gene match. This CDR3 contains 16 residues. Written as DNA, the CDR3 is TGTGCCAGCAGCCCCAAGGGACTATCCAGATCCGGGGAGCTGTTTTTT. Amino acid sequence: CASSPKGLSRSGELFF.